The rows below give T cell receptor beta chains drawn from one sample of a study of monozygotic twins with inflammatory bowel disease. TCRdb reworked the 5' RACE reads into one entry per CDR3 protein, no DNA. Found here are about 150,000 distinct CDR3 sequences; the top ten clones hold 0.95% to 1.5%. The sequenced sample consisted of blood. These receptors were taken from a human donor with ulcerative colitis or Crohn's disease, or a healthy co-twin of an affected twin (not recorded which). Each CDR3 is given with its conserved first and last residue.

cdr3_aa | j_call | v_call
CASSQDQLGSTQYF | TRBJ2-3 | TRBV3-1
CSAKREGVDTQYF | TRBJ2-3 | TRBV20-1
CASSRRTTSYEQYF | TRBJ2-7 | TRBV7-2
CASSKEYTYEQYF | TRBJ2-7 | TRBV7-2
CSVPSPPNTEAFF | TRBJ1-1 | TRBV29-1
CSVEAWGQGVAYNEQFF | TRBJ2-1 | TRBV29-1
CASSHQRVSSYEQYF | TRBJ2-7 | TRBV5-1
CASSFSRSYEQYF | TRBJ2-7 | TRBV5-1
CSAGGKSTDTQYF | TRBJ2-3 | TRBV20-1
CASTGRPSGANVLTF | TRBJ2-6 | TRBV10-3
CASSPGRQETQYF | TRBJ2-5 | TRBV18
CASSLAQQETQYF | TRBJ2-5 | TRBV7-6
CSAEGLNTEAFF | TRBJ1-1 | TRBV20-1